This T cell receptor beta chain was sequenced in a study of blood T cell repertoires in COVID-19. The CDR3 covers 12 residues. Deletions cut 3 bases from V and 2 bases from J, with 6 bases between. Germline V CDR1 and CDR2: GTSNPN, SVGIG (reference sequence). Original processing notes: Counts of nucleated cells, estimated from reference gene primer amplification, were obtained. The repertoire was sequenced with immunoSEQ multiplex PCR; TCRdb's copy has only in-frame clones and lacks some. The V and J calls and clone size are taken from that table; D and trimming were inferred from the DNA. The sample has 200,000 to 250,000 clones, 70% to 90% seen once; the top ten hold 5.1%.

The receptor comes from a man aged 50 to 59 with COVID-19, enrolled during active disease. The genes are TRBV30 and TRBJ2-3; D gene uncertain. The sample was peripheral blood. Written as DNA, the CDR3 is TGTGCCTGGAGGGGCATCACAGATACGCAGTATTTT. Translating it yields CAWRGITDTQYF.